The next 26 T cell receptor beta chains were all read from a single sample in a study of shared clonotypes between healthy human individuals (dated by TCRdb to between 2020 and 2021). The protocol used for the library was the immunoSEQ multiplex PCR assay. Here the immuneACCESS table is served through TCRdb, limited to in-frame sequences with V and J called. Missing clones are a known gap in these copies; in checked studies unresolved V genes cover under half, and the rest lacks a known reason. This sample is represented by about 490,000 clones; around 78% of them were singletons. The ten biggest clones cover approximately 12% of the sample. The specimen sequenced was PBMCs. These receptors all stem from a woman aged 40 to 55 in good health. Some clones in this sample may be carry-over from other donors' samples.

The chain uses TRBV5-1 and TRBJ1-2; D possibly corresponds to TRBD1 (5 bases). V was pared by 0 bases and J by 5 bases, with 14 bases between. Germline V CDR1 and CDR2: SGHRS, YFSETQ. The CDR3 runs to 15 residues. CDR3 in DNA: TGCGCCAGCAGCTTGGAACCCCCCAGGGTTTATGGCTACACCTTC. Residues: CASSLEPPRVYGYTF.

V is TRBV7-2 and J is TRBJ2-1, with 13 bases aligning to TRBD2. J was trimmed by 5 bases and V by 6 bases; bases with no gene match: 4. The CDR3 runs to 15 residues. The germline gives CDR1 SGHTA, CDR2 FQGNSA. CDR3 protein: CASSTSGRANNEQFF. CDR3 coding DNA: TGTGCCAGCAGTACTAGCGGGAGGGCCAACAATGAGCAGTTCTTC.

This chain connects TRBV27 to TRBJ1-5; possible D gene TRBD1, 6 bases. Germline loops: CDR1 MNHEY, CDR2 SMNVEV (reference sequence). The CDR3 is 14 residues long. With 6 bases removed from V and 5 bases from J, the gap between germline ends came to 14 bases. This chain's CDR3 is CASRGLEGDQPQHF. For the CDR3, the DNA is TGTGCCAGCAGGGGGCTAGAGGGGGATCAGCCCCAGCATTTT.

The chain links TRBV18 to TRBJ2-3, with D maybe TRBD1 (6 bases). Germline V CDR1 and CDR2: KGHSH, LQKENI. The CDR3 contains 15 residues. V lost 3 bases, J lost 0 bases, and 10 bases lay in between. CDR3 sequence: CASSPRTDSTDTQYF. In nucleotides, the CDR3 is TGTGCCAGCTCACCTAGGACAGATAGCACAGATACGCAGTATTTT. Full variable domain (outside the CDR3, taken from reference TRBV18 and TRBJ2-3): NAGVMQNPRHLVRRRGQEARLRCSPMKGHSHVYWYRQLPEEGLKFMVYLQKENIIDESGMPKERFSAEFPKEGPSILRIQQVVRGDSAAYFCASSPRTDSTDTQYFGPGTRLTVL.

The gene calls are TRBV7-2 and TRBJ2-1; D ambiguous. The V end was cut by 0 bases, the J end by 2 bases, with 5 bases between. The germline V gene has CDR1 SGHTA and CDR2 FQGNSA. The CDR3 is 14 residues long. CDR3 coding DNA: TGTGCCAGCAGCTTAGCGATAACCTACAATGAGCAGTTCTTC. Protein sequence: CASSLAITYNEQFF.

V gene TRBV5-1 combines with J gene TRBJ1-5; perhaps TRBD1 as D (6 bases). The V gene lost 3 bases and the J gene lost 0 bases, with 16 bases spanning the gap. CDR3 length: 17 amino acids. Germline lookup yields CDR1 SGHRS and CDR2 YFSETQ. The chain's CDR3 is CASSSRQEHHSNQPQHF. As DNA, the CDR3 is TGCGCCAGCAGCTCCCGACAGGAGCACCATAGCAATCAGCCCCAGCATTTT.

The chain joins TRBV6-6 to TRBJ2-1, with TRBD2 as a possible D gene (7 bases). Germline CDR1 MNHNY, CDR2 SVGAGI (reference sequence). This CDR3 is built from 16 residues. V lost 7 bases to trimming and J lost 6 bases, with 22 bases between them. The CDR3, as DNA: TGTGCCAGCACCCTGAGGGGGGGGAGAGCGGGCAATGAGCAGTTCTTC. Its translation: CASTLRGGRAGNEQFF.

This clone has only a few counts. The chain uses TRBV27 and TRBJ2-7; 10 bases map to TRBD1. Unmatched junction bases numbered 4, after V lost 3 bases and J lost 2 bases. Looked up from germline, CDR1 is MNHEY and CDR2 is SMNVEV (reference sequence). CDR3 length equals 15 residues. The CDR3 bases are TGTGCCAGCAGTTTGGTCGGGACAGGGGCCTACGAGCAGTACTTC. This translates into CASSLVGTGAYEQYF.

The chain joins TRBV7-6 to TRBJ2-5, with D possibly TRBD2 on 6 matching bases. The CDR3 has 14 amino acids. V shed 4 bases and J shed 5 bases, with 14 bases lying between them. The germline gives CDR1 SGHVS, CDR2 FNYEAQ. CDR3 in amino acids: CASSSKPGGETQYF. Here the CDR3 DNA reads TGTGCCAGCAGCTCAAAACCTGGGGGGGAGACCCAGTACTTC.

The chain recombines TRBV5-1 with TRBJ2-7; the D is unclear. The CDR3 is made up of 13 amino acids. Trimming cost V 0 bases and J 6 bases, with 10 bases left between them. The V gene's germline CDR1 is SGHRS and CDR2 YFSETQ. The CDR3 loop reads CASSLGLEAEQYF. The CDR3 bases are TGCGCCAGCAGCTTGGGTTTAGAGGCCGAGCAGTACTTC.

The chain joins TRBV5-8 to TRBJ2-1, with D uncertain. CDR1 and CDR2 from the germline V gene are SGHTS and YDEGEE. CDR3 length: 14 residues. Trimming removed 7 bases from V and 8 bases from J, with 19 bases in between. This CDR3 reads CASRPRLWIDEQFF. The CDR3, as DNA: TGTGCCAGCCGCCCTAGGTTGTGGATCGATGAGCAGTTCTTC. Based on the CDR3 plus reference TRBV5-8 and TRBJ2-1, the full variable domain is EAGVTQSPTHLIKTRGQQATLRCSPISGHTSVYWYQQALGLGLQFLLWYDEGEERNRGNFPPRFSGRQFPNYSSELNVNALELEDSALYLCASRPRLWIDEQFFGPGTRLTVL.

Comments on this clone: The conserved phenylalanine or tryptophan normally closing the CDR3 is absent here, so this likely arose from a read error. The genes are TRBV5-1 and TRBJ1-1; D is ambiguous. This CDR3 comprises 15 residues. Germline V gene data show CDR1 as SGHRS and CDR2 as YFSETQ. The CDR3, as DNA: TGCGCCTGCAGCTTGCAGCGGACCGCCGGCACTGAAGCTTTCTCT. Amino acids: CACSLQRTAGTEAFS.

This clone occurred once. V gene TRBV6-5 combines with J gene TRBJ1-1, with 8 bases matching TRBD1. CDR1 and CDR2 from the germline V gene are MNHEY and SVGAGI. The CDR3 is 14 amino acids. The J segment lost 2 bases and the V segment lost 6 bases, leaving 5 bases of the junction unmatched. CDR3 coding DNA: TGTGCCAGCAGACAGGGACAGGTCAACACTGAAGCTTTCTTT. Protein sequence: CASRQGQVNTEAFF.

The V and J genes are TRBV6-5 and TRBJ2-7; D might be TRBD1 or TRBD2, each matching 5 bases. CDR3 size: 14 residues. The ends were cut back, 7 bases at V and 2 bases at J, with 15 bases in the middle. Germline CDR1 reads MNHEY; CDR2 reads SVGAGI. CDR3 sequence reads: CASTEPGAPYEQYF. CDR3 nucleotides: TGTGCCAGCACCGAACCCGGGGCCCCCTACGAGCAGTACTTC.

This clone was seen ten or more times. In DNA form, the CDR3 reads TGTGCCAGCAGTCCTACCGGGACTTTAGCCGTGACCCAGTACTTC. Translation: CASSPTGTLAVTQYF. V is TRBV2 and J is TRBJ2-5, with D possibly being TRBD2 (6 bases). The ends were cut back, 5 bases at V and 7 bases at J, with 20 bases in the middle. CDR1 SNHLY and CDR2 FYNNEI come from the germline V gene. The CDR3 has 15 residues.

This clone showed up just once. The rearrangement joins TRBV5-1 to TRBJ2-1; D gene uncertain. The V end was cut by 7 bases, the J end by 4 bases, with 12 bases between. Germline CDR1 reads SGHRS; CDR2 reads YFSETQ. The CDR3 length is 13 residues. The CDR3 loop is CASSPDGYNEQFF. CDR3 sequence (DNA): TGCGCCAGCTCCCCAGACGGATACAATGAGCAGTTCTTC.

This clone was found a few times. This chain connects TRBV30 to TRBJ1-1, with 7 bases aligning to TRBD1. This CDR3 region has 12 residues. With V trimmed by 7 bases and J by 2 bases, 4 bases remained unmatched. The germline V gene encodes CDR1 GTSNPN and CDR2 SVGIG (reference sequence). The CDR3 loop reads CAYDRVNTEAFF. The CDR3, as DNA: TGTGCCTACGACAGGGTAAACACTGAAGCTTTCTTT.

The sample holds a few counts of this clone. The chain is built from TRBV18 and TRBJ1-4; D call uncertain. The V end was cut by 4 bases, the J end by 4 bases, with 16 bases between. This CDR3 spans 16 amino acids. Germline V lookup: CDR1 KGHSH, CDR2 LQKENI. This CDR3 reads CASSRGSASSNEKLFF. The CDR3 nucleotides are TGTGCCAGCTCACGAGGGAGTGCTTCCAGTAATGAAAAACTGTTTTTT. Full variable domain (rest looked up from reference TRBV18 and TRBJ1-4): NAGVMQNPRHLVRRRGQEARLRCSPMKGHSHVYWYRQLPEEGLKFMVYLQKENIIDESGMPKERFSAEFPKEGPSILRIQQVVRGDSAAYFCASSRGSASSNEKLFFGSGTQLSVL.

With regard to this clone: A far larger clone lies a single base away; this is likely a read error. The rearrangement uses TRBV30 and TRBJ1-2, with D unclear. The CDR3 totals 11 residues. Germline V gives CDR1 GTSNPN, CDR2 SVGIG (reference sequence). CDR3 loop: CAWTGFYDYTF. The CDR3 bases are TGTGCCTGGACGGGGTTCTATGACTACACCTTC.

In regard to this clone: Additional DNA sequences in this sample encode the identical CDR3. The CDR3 here is CASSQQETQYF. Here the CDR3 DNA reads TGTGCCAGCAGTCAACAAGAGACCCAGTACTTC. The V and J genes are TRBV7-6 and TRBJ2-5; no firm D call. V shed 6 bases and J shed 2 bases, with 4 bases lying between them. This CDR3 spans 11 amino acids. From germline, CDR1 is SGHVS and CDR2 FNYEAQ.

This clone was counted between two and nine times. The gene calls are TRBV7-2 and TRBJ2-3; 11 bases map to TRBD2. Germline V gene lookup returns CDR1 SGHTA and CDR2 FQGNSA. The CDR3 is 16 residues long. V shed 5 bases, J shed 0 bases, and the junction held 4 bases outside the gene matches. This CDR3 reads CASSKRLAGSTDTQYF. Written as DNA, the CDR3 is TGTGCCAGCAGCAAACGACTAGCGGGAAGCACAGATACGCAGTATTTT.

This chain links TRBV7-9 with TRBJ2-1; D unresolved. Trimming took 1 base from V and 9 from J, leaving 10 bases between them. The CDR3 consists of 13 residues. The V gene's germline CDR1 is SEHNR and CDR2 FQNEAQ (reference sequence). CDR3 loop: CASSLDLLGEQFF. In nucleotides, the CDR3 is TGTGCCAGCAGCTTAGACCTACTGGGTGAGCAGTTCTTC.

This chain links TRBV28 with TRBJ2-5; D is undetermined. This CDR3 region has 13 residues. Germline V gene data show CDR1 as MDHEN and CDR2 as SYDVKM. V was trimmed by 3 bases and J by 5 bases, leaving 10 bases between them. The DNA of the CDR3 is TGTGCCAGCAGTTTTCCGTCGGTGGAGACCCAGTACTTC. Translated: CASSFPSVETQYF. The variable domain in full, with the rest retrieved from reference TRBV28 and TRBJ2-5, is DVKVTQSSRYLVKRTGEKVFLECVQDMDHENMFWYRQDPGLGLRLIYFSYDVKMKEKGDIPEGYSVSREKKERFSLILESASTNQTSMYLCASSFPSVETQYFGPGTRLLVL.

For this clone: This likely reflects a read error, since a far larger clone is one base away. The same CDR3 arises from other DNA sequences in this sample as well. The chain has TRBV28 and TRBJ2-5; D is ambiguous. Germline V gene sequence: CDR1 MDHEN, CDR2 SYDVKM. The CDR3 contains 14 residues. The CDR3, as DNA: TGCGCCAGCAGTTCCCGAGACGAAGGAGAGACCCAGTACTTC. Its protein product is CASSSRDEGETQYF.

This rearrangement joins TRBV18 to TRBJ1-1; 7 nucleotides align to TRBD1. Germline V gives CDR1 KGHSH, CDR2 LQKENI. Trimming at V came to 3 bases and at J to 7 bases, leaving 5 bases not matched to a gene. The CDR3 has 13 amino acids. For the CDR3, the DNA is TGTGCCAGCTCACCCGACAGGGAAATTGAAGCTTTCTTT. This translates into CASSPDREIEAFF.

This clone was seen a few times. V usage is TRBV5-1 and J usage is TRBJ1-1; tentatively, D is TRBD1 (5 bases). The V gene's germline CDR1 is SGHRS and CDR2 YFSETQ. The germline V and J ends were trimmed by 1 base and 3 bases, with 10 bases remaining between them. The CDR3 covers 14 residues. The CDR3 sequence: CASSLQGEDTEAFF. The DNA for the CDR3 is TGCGCCAGCAGCTTGCAGGGCGAGGACACTGAAGCTTTCTTT.